Listed below are T cell receptor beta chains from one sample, sequenced in a study of OX40 agonist ivuxolimab in advanced cancers. Generated by immunoSEQ multiplex PCR, the TCRdb table keeps only in-frame clones and is missing some. Here the sample spans over 30,000 clones, about four fifths being singletons. Sequences were derived from CD4+ or CD8+ T cells sorted from blood, sampled in a trial of the OX40 agonist ivuxolimab. The receptors originated from an adult with an advanced solid tumor such as melanoma, head and neck, liver or kidney cancer. Each CDR3 is given with its conserved first and last residue. A D gene is named only where the DNA matches it firmly. Size values are once, few and many counts, or a class for expanded clones, and some rows have none.

D gene	CDR3 length	V gene	clone size	J gene	CDR3 DNA	CDR3 protein
-	20	TRBV4-1	-	TRBJ2-5	TGCGCCAGCAGCCAAGATTCTGGGGACAATTTTCCCGAAGACAAAGAGACCCAGTACTTC	CASSQDSGDNFPEDKETQYF
TRBD1	16	TRBV10-3	-	TRBJ1-4	TGTGCCATCAGTGACGATTGGACAGGGCGTAATGAAAAACTGTTTTTT	CAISDDWTGRNEKLFF
TRBD2	14	TRBV28	-	TRBJ2-7	TGTGCCAGCAGTTCTGTTAGCGGGGGGTACGAGCAGTACTTC	CASSSVSGGYEQYF
TRBD2	16	TRBV13	-	TRBJ2-3	TGTGCCAGCAGCGCCCCACTAGCGGCCCGGGAGGATACGCAGTATTTT	CASSAPLAAREDTQYF
TRBD1	17	TRBV5-6	-	TRBJ2-3	TGTGCCAGCAGCTTGGCCATCGGGACAGAGAACTTAAGGACGCAGTATTTT	CASSLAIGTENLRTQYF
TRBD2	16	TRBV4-3	-	TRBJ2-2	TGCGCCAGCAGCCCCTATAGCGGGATGGGCACCGGGGAGCTGTTTTTT	CASSPYSGMGTGELFF
TRBD2	17	TRBV27	-	TRBJ2-3	TGTGCCAGCAGTTTATACCTCCCCGGGACTAGCGGTGCTGCGCAGTATTTT	CASSLYLPGTSGAAQYF
-	11	TRBV25-1	-	TRBJ2-2	TGTGCCAGCAGTGTTTACGGGGAGCTGTTTTTT	CASSVYGELFF
TRBD1	13	TRBV30	-	TRBJ2-5	TGTGCCTGGAGTGACAGGGGGCAAGAGACCCAGTACTTC	CAWSDRGQETQYF
-	14	TRBV28	-	TRBJ2-1	TGTGCCAGTAGGACGGGATATAGATACAATGAGCAGTTCTTC	CASRTGYRYNEQFF
-	16	TRBV2	once	TRBJ1-5	TGTGCCAGCAGTGAATATACAGGTTATAGCAATCAGCCCCAGCATTTT	CASSEYTGYSNQPQHF
-	15	TRBV5-1	-	TRBJ1-3	TGCGCCAGCAGCACCAACAGAGACTCTGGAAACACCATATATTTT	CASSTNRDSGNTIYF
TRBD1	16	TRBV9	-	TRBJ1-2	TGTGCCAGCGGGGGCACGGACAGGAGAGCTAACTATGGCTACACCTTC	CASGGTDRRANYGYTF
-	15	TRBV27	-	TRBJ1-2	TGTGCCAGCAGCGAAAAGACACAAGCTAACTATGGCTACACCTTC	CASSEKTQANYGYTF
TRBD1	17	TRBV7-2	-	TRBJ1-4	TGTGCCAGCAGCTTATTGGGACAGGGGCCCACTAATGAAAAACTGTTTTTT	CASSLLGQGPTNEKLFF
TRBD1	14	TRBV5-4	once	TRBJ2-3	TGTGCCAGCAGCTCGGGACAGGGAATCGATACGCAGTATTTT	CASSSGQGIDTQYF
-	15	TRBV9	-	TRBJ2-1	TGTGCCAGCAGGGACGCAGGGAGCTCCTACAATGAGCAGTTCTTC	CASRDAGSSYNEQFF
TRBD1	14	TRBV4-3	-	TRBJ2-2	TGCGCCAGCCAGGGACAGGGGGCGGGCGGGGAGCTGTTTTTT	CASQGQGAGGELFF
TRBD2	14	TRBV18	-	TRBJ2-1	TGTGCCAGCCGGCTAGCGGGAGTGGGCAATGAGCAGTTCTTC	CASRLAGVGNEQFF
-	17	TRBV9	-	TRBJ2-3	TGTGCCAGCAGCGAGCAACTCGGATCATTTTTAGTGCATACGCAGTATTTT	CASSEQLGSFLVHTQYF
TRBD2	20	TRBV7-2	-	TRBJ2-1	TGTGCCAGCAGCTTAGCGCGGACTAGCGGGAGTGCAGGTCCCCACAATGAGCAGTTCTTC	CASSLARTSGSAGPHNEQFF
TRBD2	14	TRBV29-1	-	TRBJ2-3	TGCAGCGTTCTCCTAGCGGGAGCTGCAGATACGCAGTATTTT	CSVLLAGAADTQYF
TRBD1	17	TRBV5-8	-	TRBJ1-3	TGTGCCAGCAGCTTGTGGCCGATCAGGGGGCTCAGAAACACCATATATTTT	CASSLWPIRGLRNTIYF
-	11	TRBV7-8	-	TRBJ2-7	TGTGCCAGCAGCTTTAGGAACGAGCAGTACTTC	CASSFRNEQYF